Included here is one T cell receptor beta chain sequence, with context. Antigen: not known. A much more abundant neighbour one base away suggests this may be a read error. TCRdb independently ran MiXCR on the reads; one entry per CDR3 protein. The data contain about 19,000 distinct CDR3 sequences, roughly a fifth of them seen just once; the ten biggest clones take up about 3.8%. The data stem from a study of lung T cells in sarcoidosis with Löfgren's syndrome. Study details: CD4+ T cells build up in sarcoidosis bronchoalveolar lavage fluid. Löfgren's syndrome patients were the main repertoire analysis focus.

Points from the study as a whole: Multiple Löfgren's syndrome patients reportedly shared TRAV12-1 and TRBV2 CDR3 motifs, suggesting public CD4+ TCRs. TRAV12-1 and TRBV2 were reportedly most expanded in Löfgren's patients.

The CDR3 runs 16 residues. Germline CDR1 and CDR2: MNHEY and SMNVEV (reference sequence). V dropped 7 bases and J dropped 4; count of bases not matched to a gene: 11. The chain joins TRBV27 to TRBJ1-5; 9 bases fit TRBD1. The clonotype was recovered from a human donor with sarcoidosis (Löfgren's syndrome or another form), or a control subject (not recorded which). The sample was CD4+ T cells from PBMCs. CDR3 bases: TGTGCCAGCAACATAGGCAGGACAGGGGTGAATCAGCCCCAGCATTTT. Translated, it gives CASNIGRTGVNQPQHF.